A single sample gave rise to the 25 T cell receptor beta chains below, sequenced in a study of human T cells and chemical hapten exposure (dated by TCRdb to about 2021). The receptor library was made with RACE. Sequencing used a NextSeq 500. TCRdb reanalyzed the raw reads on its own, using fastp at Q25 for trimming and MiXCR for clone calling, and kept in-frame beta chains. CDR3 protein sequences are deduplicated, and each keeps its most common genes and DNA. This sample is represented by around 200,000 distinct CDR3 sequences; roughly 30% of them were singletons. Just under 3% of the sample belongs to the ten largest clones. Read against the paper, the sample's time point label means: pre-sensitization, week 0. This specimen's treatment or condition label, per the study, means: therapeutic diphenylcyclopropenone sensitization with weekly scalp DPC. The source was whole blood, collected in connection with sensitization to the hapten diphenylcyclopropenone (DPC). All receptors come from a young woman with alopecia areata. Some clones in this sample may be carry-over from other donors' samples.

The table lists this clonotype with a count of one. The chain employs TRBV6-5 and TRBJ1-4; no clear D gene. Trimming took off 6 bases at V and 7 bases at J, with 21 bases between the two ends. There are 16 residues in the CDR3. The germline gives CDR1 MNHEY, CDR2 SVGAGI. The CDR3 reads CASSRAGGSNGEKLFF. In nucleotides, the CDR3 is TGTGCCAGCAGCCGTGCGGGAGGATCCAACGGTGAAAAACTGTTTTTT.

V usage is TRBV7-2 and J usage is TRBJ2-7, with TRBD2 as a possible D gene (6 bases). CDR3 length: 15 amino acids. V shed 5 bases and J shed 2 bases, with 16 bases lying between them. Germline V gene sequence: CDR1 SGHTA, CDR2 FQGNSA. DNA of the CDR3: TGTGCCAGCAGCACCAGCGGGTACAATACCTACGAGCAGTACTTC. As protein: CASSTSGYNTYEQYF. Complete variable domain (other parts from reference TRBV7-2 and TRBJ2-7): GAGVSQSPSNKVTEKGKDVELRCDPISGHTALYWYRQSLGQGLEFLIYFQGNSAPDKSGLPSDRFSAERTGGSVSTLTIQRTQQEDSAVYLCASSTSGYNTYEQYFGPGTRLTVT.

The J gene is TRBJ1-1, the V gene TRBV29-1; D is perhaps TRBD1 (5 bases). V gave up 6 bases and J gave up 4 bases, with 27 bases separating them. The V gene's germline CDR1 is SQVTM and CDR2 ANQGSEA. This CDR3 has 17 residues. CDR3 sequence reads: CSVGNKTAPLRGTEAFF. The CDR3 DNA follows: TGCAGCGTGGGGAATAAGACAGCGCCCCTGAGGGGCACTGAAGCTTTCTTT.

In this sample, this clonotype turned up many times. The chain employs TRBV5-4 and TRBJ1-5, with a possible D match to TRBD1 (6 bases). V was trimmed by 5 bases and J by 1 base, leaving 13 bases between them. Germline CDR1 and CDR2: SGHNT and YYREEE (reference sequence). The CDR3 is 15 amino acids. CDR3 sequence: CASSLGGASNQPQHF. The CDR3 DNA is TGTGCCAGCAGTTTAGGGGGGGCGAGCAATCAGCCCCAGCATTTT.

The chain is built from TRBV20-1 and TRBJ2-7; TRBD1 matches 8 bases. The CDR3 has 12 amino acids. J lost 1 base, V lost 5 bases, and 1 base had no gene match. Germline V CDR1 and CDR2: DFQATT, SNEGSKA (reference sequence). CDR3 loop: CSARQGSYEQYF. CDR3 nucleotides: TGCAGTGCTCGACAGGGGTCCTACGAGCAGTACTTC.

The chain employs TRBV5-1 and TRBJ2-5, with 13 nucleotides matching TRBD2. This CDR3 is built from 17 residues. The germline CDR1 and CDR2 sequences are SGHRS and YFSETQ. The V segment lost 3 bases and the J segment 2 bases; nucleotides outside the gene matches: 7. Written as DNA, the CDR3 is TGCGCCAGCAGCTCCGGGGTGACTAGCGGGGGGCAAGAGACCCAGTACTTC. It translates to CASSSGVTSGGQETQYF.

This clonotype was detected a few times. The junction departs from germline at one end; a sequencing error may be responsible. This sequence joins TRBV6-2 or TRBV6-3 and TRBJ1-1; D uncertain. The CDR3 is 12 residues long. Germline CDR1 and CDR2: MNHEY and SVGEGT. The CDR3 here is CASSDSRRQAFF. CDR3 nucleotides: TGTGCCAGCAGTGACTCCCGAAGACAAGCTTTCTTT.

This chain links TRBV20-1 with TRBJ1-4; D possibly corresponds to TRBD1 (6 bases). Germline-derived CDR1 and CDR2 are DFQATT and SNEGSKA (reference sequence). V lost 1 base to trimming and J lost 4 bases, with 16 bases between them. This CDR3 has 16 residues. CDR3 sequence: CSARGIPGHHNEKLFF. In DNA, the CDR3 is TGCAGTGCTAGAGGGATTCCGGGACACCATAATGAAAAACTGTTTTTT.

This clonotype was counted at least ten times. The J gene is TRBJ2-3, the V gene TRBV7-2; 11 nucleotides align to TRBD2. V lost 2 bases, J lost 4 bases, and 2 bases stayed unmatched. The CDR3 runs 15 residues. CDR1 and CDR2 (germline): SGHTA, FQGNSA. CDR3: CASSLTSGSADTQYF. The CDR3 bases are TGTGCCAGCAGCTTAACTAGCGGGAGCGCAGATACGCAGTATTTT.

The CDR3 DNA reads TGCAGCGTTGGACGGGGACAGAGCACAGATACGCAGTATTTT. Translated, it gives CSVGRGQSTDTQYF. The chain employs TRBV29-1 and TRBJ2-3, with 7 bases matching TRBD1. This CDR3 spans 14 amino acids. Germline V gene sequence: CDR1 SQVTM, CDR2 ANQGSEA. Losses at the gene ends were 4 bases for V and 0 bases for J; bases not matched to a gene: 4.

The gene calls are TRBV7-6 and TRBJ2-1; maybe TRBD2 (5 bases). The CDR3 runs 14 residues. V dropped 1 base and J dropped 6 bases, with 10 bases sitting between them. The germline V gene encodes CDR1 SGHVS and CDR2 FNYEAQ. Here the CDR3 reads CASSLVPGSNEQFF. The CDR3 DNA sequence: TGTGCCAGCAGCTTAGTCCCGGGAAGCAATGAGCAGTTCTTC.

The chain has TRBV28 and TRBJ2-3, with D perhaps matching TRBD1 (6 bases). Germline V gene sequence: CDR1 MDHEN, CDR2 SYDVKM. Between the trimmed V and J ends, which lost 2 bases and 2 bases, there was a span of 14 bases. CDR3 length: 16 residues. The CDR3 DNA reads TGTGCCAGCAGTTTACGTGGTGGGACATTCACAGATACGCAGTATTTT. It translates to CASSLRGGTFTDTQYF.

A remark on this clonotype: At one boundary the junction diverges from the germline segment, which might be a read error. The chain combines TRBV28 with TRBJ1-5; no clear D. The CDR3 length is 15 residues. Germline V gives CDR1 MDHEN, CDR2 SYDVKM. In nucleotides, the CDR3 is TGTGTCAGCAGCTCCACCGGGAGGTTCAATCAGCCCCAGCATTTC. The encoded protein is CVSSSTGRFNQPQHF.

This clonotype was recorded a few times. The V and J genes are TRBV7-2 and TRBJ2-7, with D possibly being TRBD1 (5 bases). The CDR3 loop spans 14 amino acids. V lost 5 bases to trimming and J lost 6 bases, with 17 bases between them. Germline V lookup: CDR1 SGHTA, CDR2 FQGNSA. The chain's CDR3 is CASSMGRVLGEQYF. The CDR3 DNA reads TGTGCCAGCAGCATGGGCAGGGTCCTCGGCGAGCAGTACTTC.

The sample holds one count of this clonotype. The chain employs TRBV27 and TRBJ2-7; 7 bases agree with TRBD1. Germline V gene sequence: CDR1 MNHEY, CDR2 SMNVEV (reference sequence). The V gene end was trimmed by 5 bases and the J gene end by 7 bases; junction bases not matched to a gene: 14. The CDR3 covers 15 residues. CDR3 sequence: CASSLTGALLGEQYF. CDR3 nucleotides: TGTGCCAGCAGTCTCACAGGGGCTCTCCTTGGGGAGCAGTACTTC.

This clonotype has more than one count but fewer than ten. The rearrangement joins TRBV28 to TRBJ1-3, with D tentatively TRBD1 (6 bases). This CDR3 is built from 17 residues. The germline CDR1 and CDR2 sequences are MDHEN and SYDVKM. The V end lost 3 bases, the J end lost 0 bases, and 15 bases lay between the germline ends. The CDR3 DNA follows: TGTGCCAGCAGTTTTCCCCCGGACAGATTCTCTGGAAACACCATATATTTT. Translated: CASSFPPDRFSGNTIYF. Full variable domain (outside the CDR3, taken from reference TRBV28 and TRBJ1-3): DVKVTQSSRYLVKRTGEKVFLECVQDMDHENMFWYRQDPGLGLRLIYFSYDVKMKEKGDIPEGYSVSREKKERFSLILESASTNQTSMYLCASSFPPDRFSGNTIYFGEGSWLTVV.

The sample holds many counts of this clonotype. The chain recombines TRBV18 with TRBJ2-3; TRBD2 aligns across 7 bases. This CDR3 spans 15 amino acids. Germline CDR1 is KGHSH and CDR2 is LQKENI. After removal of 3 bases from V and 3 bases from J, the junction contained 6 bases not matched to a gene. For the CDR3, the DNA is TGTGCCAGCTCACCTAGGACTAGTGGAACAGATACGCAGTATTTT. Its translation is CASSPRTSGTDTQYF.

The chain employs TRBV2 and TRBJ1-1; D is uncertain. Between the trimmed V and J ends, which lost 2 bases and 3 bases, there was a span of 16 bases. The CDR3 has 16 amino acids. CDR1 SNHLY and CDR2 FYNNEI come from the germline V gene. The DNA for the CDR3 is TGTGCCAGCAGTGAATCCGGTCCCCCGAGGGACACTGAAGCTTTCTTT. The encoded protein is CASSESGPPRDTEAFF.

The rearrangement uses TRBV7-9 and TRBJ1-1; D gene uncertain. Germline values: CDR1 SEHNR, CDR2 FQNEAQ (reference sequence). The CDR3 is made up of 12 amino acids. V shed 2 bases and J shed 5 bases, with 6 bases lying between them. The CDR3 DNA reads as TGTGCCAGCAGCTTATTTCAGACTGAAGCTTTCTTT. Translated, it gives CASSLFQTEAFF.

V gene TRBV5-1 combines with J gene TRBJ1-2; perhaps TRBD1 as D (6 bases). The CDR3 is 15 amino acids. The ends were cut back, 0 bases at V and 4 bases at J, with 13 bases in the middle. Germline values: CDR1 SGHRS, CDR2 YFSETQ. The CDR3 DNA follows: TGCGCCAGCAGCTTGGAAGGCGGACAGAGCTATGGCTACACCTTC. As protein: CASSLEGGQSYGYTF.

A few counts support this clonotype. CDR3 sequence reads: CASSQELGGRDHF. The CDR3 region has the DNA TGCGCCAGCAGCCAAGAATTGGGAGGCCGGGACCACTTT. V usage is TRBV4-3 and J usage is TRBJ1-6; D gene ambiguous. The germline gives CDR1 LGHNA, CDR2 YSLEER. V was trimmed by 0 bases and J by 18 bases, leaving 15 bases between them. The CDR3 is 13 residues long.

The V gene is TRBV28, the J gene TRBJ1-6, with D possibly being TRBD1 (6 bases). CDR1 is MDHEN and CDR2 is SYDVKM in the germline V gene. V was clipped by 2 bases and J by 0 bases, with 11 bases between them. CDR3 length: 17 amino acids. The CDR3 DNA reads TGTGCCAGCAGTTTACCAGGGGCCCTCTCCTATAATTCACCCCTCCACTTT. Protein sequence: CASSLPGALSYNSPLHF.

This clonotype occurred a few times. CDR3 in DNA: TGCAGTGCTCCCATCCTCGGTCAGCCCCAGCATTTT. Amino acids: CSAPILGQPQHF. V gene TRBV20-1 combines with J gene TRBJ1-5; D unclear. V shed 5 bases and J shed 6 bases, with 11 bases lying between them. Germline assignment: CDR1 DFQATT and CDR2 SNEGSKA (reference sequence). The CDR3 runs 12 residues.

The chain joins TRBV7-9 to TRBJ2-1, with a possible D match to TRBD1 (6 bases). V lost 2 bases and J 8 bases, leaving 13 bases between the germline ends. The germline V gene has CDR1 SEHNR and CDR2 FQNEAQ (reference sequence). The CDR3 sequence is 14 residues long. The CDR3 region has the DNA TGTGCCAGCAGCTTAACCCCCCACAGGGATGAGCAGTTCTTC. It encodes CASSLTPHRDEQFF.

This chain joins TRBV15 and TRBJ2-1; TRBD2 matches 9 bases. J lost 6 bases, V lost 5 bases, and 14 bases had no gene match. Germline loops: CDR1 LNHNV, CDR2 YYDKDF (reference sequence). This CDR3 is 17 amino acids long. The CDR3 DNA reads TGTGCCACCAGCCGCCAGGACCGGACTAGCGAGATCAATGAGCAGTTCTTC. It is translated as CATSRQDRTSEINEQFF.